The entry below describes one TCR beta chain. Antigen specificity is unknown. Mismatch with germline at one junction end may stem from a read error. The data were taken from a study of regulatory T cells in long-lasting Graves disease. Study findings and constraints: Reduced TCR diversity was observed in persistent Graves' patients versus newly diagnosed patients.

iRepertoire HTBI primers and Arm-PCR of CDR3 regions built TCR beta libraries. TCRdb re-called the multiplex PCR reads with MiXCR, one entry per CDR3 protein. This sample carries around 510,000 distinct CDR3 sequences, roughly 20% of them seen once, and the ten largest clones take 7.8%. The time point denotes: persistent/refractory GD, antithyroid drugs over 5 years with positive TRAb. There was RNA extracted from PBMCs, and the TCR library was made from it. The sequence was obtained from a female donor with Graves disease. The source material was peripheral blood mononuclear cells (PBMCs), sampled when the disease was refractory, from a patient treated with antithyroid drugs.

CDR3 in DNA: TGTGCCGGCAGTGACCCCCGACAGGGAGGAAAACTGTTTTTT. Its protein is CAGSDPRQGGKLFF. The chain uses TRBV27 and TRBJ1-4; 7 nucleotides line up with TRBD1. Looked up from germline, CDR1 is MNHEY and CDR2 is SMNVEV (reference sequence). The CDR3 consists of 14 residues.